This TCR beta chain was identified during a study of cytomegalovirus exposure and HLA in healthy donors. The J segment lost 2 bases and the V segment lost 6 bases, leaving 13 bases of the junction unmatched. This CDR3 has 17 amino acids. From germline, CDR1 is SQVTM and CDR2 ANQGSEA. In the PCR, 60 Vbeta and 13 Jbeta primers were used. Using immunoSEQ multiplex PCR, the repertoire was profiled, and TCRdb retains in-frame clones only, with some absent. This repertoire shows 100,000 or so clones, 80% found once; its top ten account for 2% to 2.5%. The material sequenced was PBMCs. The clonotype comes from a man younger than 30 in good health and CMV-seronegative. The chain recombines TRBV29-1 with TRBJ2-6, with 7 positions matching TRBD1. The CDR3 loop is CSVARDSSHPGANVLTF. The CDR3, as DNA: TGCAGCGTGGCCCGGGACAGTTCTCACCCTGGGGCCAACGTCCTGACTTTC.